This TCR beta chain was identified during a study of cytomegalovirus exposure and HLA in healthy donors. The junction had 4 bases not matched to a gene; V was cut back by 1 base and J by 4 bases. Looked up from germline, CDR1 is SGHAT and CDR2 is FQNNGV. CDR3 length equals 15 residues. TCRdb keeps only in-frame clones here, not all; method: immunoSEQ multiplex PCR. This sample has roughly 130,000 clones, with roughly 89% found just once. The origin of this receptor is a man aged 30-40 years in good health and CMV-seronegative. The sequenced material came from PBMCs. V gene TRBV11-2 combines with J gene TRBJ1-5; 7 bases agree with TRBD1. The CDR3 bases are TGTGCCAGCAGCTTAGGACAGGGATGGAATCAGCCCCAGCATTTT. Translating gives CASSLGQGWNQPQHF.